This T cell receptor (beta chain) was recovered during a study of shared clonotypes between healthy human individuals. The method was immunoSEQ multiplex PCR; TCRdb's version includes in-frame clones alone and lacks a portion of them. The table lists over 2,000,000 clones, around 95% of them singletons. Naive CD8 populations comprised CD45RO-negative cells positively selected for CCR7, excluding terminally differentiated effector memory CD45RA+ cells. This clone showed up just once. V was pared by 1 base and J by 6 bases, with 6 bases between. CDR3 length: 12 amino acids. The V gene's germline CDR1 is SGHVS and CDR2 FNYEAQ.

The sequence derives from a man aged 18-30 years in good health. Some clones in this sample may be carry-over from other donors' samples. Sequencing was performed on naive CD8+ T cells from PBMCs. The chain combines TRBV7-6 with TRBJ2-5; no firm D call. The CDR3 coding sequence is TGTGCCAGCAGCTTAGGTACTAAGACCCAGTACTTC. Encoded protein: CASSLGTKTQYF.